The clone carrying this T cell receptor (beta chain) was detected many times. Antigen: not known. The sample is drawn from a study of T-cell reconstitution after alpha-beta-depleted transplantation in children. Unique molecular identifiers were incorporated into the prepared TCRbeta library. TCRdb fed the PCR reads into MiXCR, producing one record per CDR3 protein. The sample contains over 200,000 distinct CDR3 sequences, 9.5% to 13% of which appear only once. Trimming removed 2 bases at V and 11 bases at J, with 11 bases between. This CDR3 contains 12 residues. Per germline, CDR1 LNHNV and CDR2 YYDKDF (reference sequence). Broader study findings: As was reported, about two months after transplant, alpha-beta T cells came from several hundred expanded graft clones. Newly produced T cells mostly provided counts and TCRbeta diversity after one year, as hyperexpanded clones declined.

This TCR derives from a child less than two years old with acute myeloid leukemia, due to receive a stem cell transplant. Sequenced here: PBMCs, sampled before TCRalphabeta/CD19-depleted stem cell transplant. The chain recombines TRBV15 with TRBJ2-3; D gene unclear. Here the CDR3 reads CATSRSGPQQYF. CDR3 DNA sequence: TGTGCCACCAGCAGATCCGGGCCTCAGCAGTATTTT. Based on the CDR3 plus reference TRBV15 and TRBJ2-3, the full variable domain is DAMVIQNPRYQVTQFGKPVTLSCSQTLNHNVMYWYQQKSSQAPKLLFHYYDKDFNNEADTPDNFQSRRPNTSFCFLDIRSPGLGDTAMYLCATSRSGPQQYFGPGTRLTVL.